Presented here are 13 T cell receptor beta chains from one specimen sequenced in a study of T cell repertoires in aging, cancer and after chemotherapy. Rearranged V-D-J TRB sequences were amplified with a mixed TRB-A/B primer pool. TCRdb redid the calling of the multiplex PCR reads with MiXCR, one entry per CDR3 protein. The data contain about 9,700 distinct CDR3 sequences, approximately 30% of them singletons. Amplification of TCR beta used genomic DNA extracted from peripheral blood. The source material was blood. The receptors here all came from a human donor in good health.

This sequence joins TRBV24-1 and TRBJ2-1, with TRBD2 identical over 8 bases. J lost 7 bases, V lost 4 bases, and 11 bases had no gene match. The CDR3 has 16 amino acids. Germline V gene data show CDR1 as KGHDR and CDR2 as SFDVKD. The CDR3 bases are TGTGCCACCAGTGACCCTCTGGCGGGAGGTCGGAATGAGCAGTTCTTC. The encoded protein is CATSDPLAGGRNEQFF.

This clonotype appeared a few times. V gene TRBV11-3 combines with J gene TRBJ2-1, with a possible D match to TRBD2 (6 bases). The germline V gene encodes CDR1 SGHNT and CDR2 YENEEA. This CDR3 has 12 amino acids. The V end lost 4 bases, the J end lost 14 bases, and 15 bases lay between the germline ends. This CDR3 reads CASSSRLDRKFF. The CDR3 region has the DNA TGTGCCAGCAGCTCCAGACTAGATCGGAAGTTCTTC. Variable domain in full (rest from reference TRBV11-3 and TRBJ2-1): EAGVVQSPRYKIIEKKQPVAFWCNPISGHNTLYWYLQNLGQGPELLIRYENEEAVDDSQLPKDRFSAERLKGVDSTLKIQPAELGDSAVYLCASSSRLDRKFFGPGTRLTVL.

This clonotype has a handful of counts. The chain recombines TRBV6-1 with TRBJ2-3; D unclear. Trimming pared 3 bases from V and 1 base from J, leaving 14 bases between. This CDR3 comprises 16 residues. Per the germline V gene, CDR1 is MNHNS and CDR2 is SASEGT. This CDR3 is CASSDVRHQGTDTQYF. In nucleotides, the CDR3 is TGTGCCAGCAGTGATGTTCGGCACCAAGGCACAGATACGCAGTATTTT.

The chain couples TRBV6-1 to TRBJ1-1, with TRBD1 matching 8 bases. With 7 bases clipped from V and 6 bases from J, the junction kept 7 bases outside the gene matches. The CDR3 covers 13 residues. Germline values: CDR1 MNHNS, CDR2 SASEGT. The CDR3 region has the DNA TGTGCCAGCATAAGACAGGGGATCCCTGAAGCTTTCTTT. It is translated as CASIRQGIPEAFF.

This clonotype is deemed medium-sized (0.01 to 0.1%). The rearrangement joins TRBV19 to TRBJ2-2; 14 bases align to TRBD2. With V trimmed by 5 bases and J by 5 bases, 7 bases remained unmatched. The CDR3 has 17 residues. Per the germline V gene, CDR1 is LNHDA and CDR2 is SQIVND (reference sequence). CDR3 amino acids: CASSPGLAGGRTGELFF. CDR3 DNA sequence: TGTGCCAGTAGTCCCGGACTAGCGGGAGGAAGGACCGGGGAGCTGTTTTTT.

The J gene is TRBJ2-2, the V gene TRBV6-6; 7 bases are a match to TRBD2. The CDR3 totals 17 residues. Trimming at V came to 6 bases and at J to 1 base, leaving 11 bases not matched to a gene. From germline, CDR1 is MNHNY and CDR2 SVGAGI (reference sequence). The CDR3 sequence: CASSLRGAGENTGELFF. The CDR3 bases are TGTGCCAGCAGCCTCCGTGGGGCGGGGGAGAACACCGGGGAGCTGTTTTTT.

V gene TRBV5-1 combines with J gene TRBJ2-1; 11 bases are shared with TRBD2. This CDR3 comprises 16 residues. The J segment lost 7 bases and the V segment lost 0 bases, leaving 6 bases of the junction unmatched. Germline V gene sequence: CDR1 SGHRS, CDR2 YFSETQ. CDR3 coding DNA: TGCGCCAGCAGCTTGGCCGTAGCGGGAGGGGAGAATGAGCAGTTCTTC. This sequence encodes CASSLAVAGGENEQFF. The full variable domain, rest sourced from reference TRBV5-1 and TRBJ2-1, is KAGVTQTPRYLIKTRGQQVTLSCSPISGHRSVSWYQQTPGQGLQFLFEYFSETQRNKGNFPGRFSGRQFSNSRSEMNVSTLELGDSALYLCASSLAVAGGENEQFFGPGTRLTVL.

This clonotype was observed a few times. This chain joins TRBV18 and TRBJ2-2; TRBD2 matches at 14 bases. The CDR3 covers 20 residues. CDR1 KGHSH and CDR2 LQKENI come from the germline V gene. J was trimmed by 0 bases and V by 3 bases; bases with no gene match: 9. This CDR3 reads CASSPLGLAGVVANTGELFF. The CDR3 nucleotides read TGTGCCAGCTCACCCCTGGGACTAGCGGGGGTTGTCGCGAACACCGGGGAGCTGTTTTTT.

This chain connects TRBV29-1 to TRBJ1-1; tentatively, D is TRBD1 (5 bases). Trimming shortened V by 7 bases and J by 1 base, and 16 bases separated the two germline ends. The length of the CDR3 is 14 residues. Germline V gene sequence: CDR1 SQVTM, CDR2 ANQGSEA. The CDR3 DNA follows: TGCAGCGGAAGACGGGACCGTCAGAACACTGAAGCTTTCTTT. Amino acids: CSGRRDRQNTEAFF.

The chain is built from TRBV11-3 and TRBJ2-3; 8 nucleotides agree with TRBD1. Trimming cost V 5 bases and J 1 base; bases outside gene matches: 8. Germline values: CDR1 SGHNT, CDR2 YENEEA. The CDR3 is 16 amino acids. Here the CDR3 reads CASSRQGAGRTDTQYF. The CDR3 DNA reads TGTGCCAGCAGCCGCCAGGGGGCAGGGCGCACAGATACGCAGTATTTT.

This clonotype has a handful of counts. This chain joins TRBV6-4 and TRBJ1-1; D unclear. Germline CDR1 reads MRHNA; CDR2 reads SNTAGT. This CDR3 spans 13 amino acids. V gave up 5 bases and J gave up 1 base, with 8 bases separating them. CDR3 in DNA: TGTGCCAGCAGTCTGACACAGAACACTGAAGCTTTCTTT. Protein product: CASSLTQNTEAFF.

The sample holds a few counts of this clonotype. V gene TRBV27 combines with J gene TRBJ2-1, with TRBD1 matching 12 bases. The V and J ends lost 4 bases and 10 bases, in that order; junction bases with no gene match: 5. The CDR3 loop spans 14 amino acids. Germline V gene lookup returns CDR1 MNHEY and CDR2 SMNVEV (reference sequence). As DNA, the CDR3 is TGTGCCAGCAGTTCCGGGACAGGGGGCAGCGAGCAGTTCTTC. Protein sequence: CASSSGTGGSEQFF.

This clonotype is labeled medium-sized (0.01 to 0.1%). V usage is TRBV5-5 and J usage is TRBJ2-3; 7 bases line up with TRBD2. CDR1 is SGHKS and CDR2 is YYEKEE in the germline V gene (reference sequence). There are 14 residues in the CDR3. The CDR3 coding sequence is TGTGCTTGCAGGCGGGGGAGATTCACAGATACGCAGTATTTT. Translated, it gives CACRRGRFTDTQYF.